This entry lists 25 T cell receptor beta chains sequenced from one sample in a study of Ad26.COV2.S vaccination and SARS-CoV-2 variants. Treatment reported: about 20 received Ad26.COV2.S at low or high dose, single or two shots; about 5 received placebo; per-sample allocation not given. Sampling happened 63 days after the first vaccine or placebo injection. Libraries were prepared by immunoSEQ multiplex PCR; TCRdb keeps only in-frame clonotypes and omits some of them. The table includes about 350,000 clones, approximately 81% detected once. The specimen was peripheral blood, collected in a trial of Ad26.COV2.S vaccine versus placebo. Source of these receptors: a person aged 18 to 65 who received the Ad26.COV2.S COVID-19 vaccine or a placebo.

The chain couples TRBV9 to TRBJ2-1; 14 positions agree with TRBD2. The CDR3 has 15 amino acids. V shed 4 bases and J 8 bases; nucleotides not matched to a gene: 5. CDR1 SGDLS and CDR2 YYNGEE come from the germline V gene. The CDR3 nucleotides read TGTGCCAGCAGCCCCGGGACTAGCGGGAGTGATGAGCAGTTCTTC. Translating it yields CASSPGTSGSDEQFF.

The count of this clone is one. The CDR3 protein is CASLGLAGGSYEQYF. CDR3 DNA: TGTGCCAGCCTCGGACTAGCGGGAGGGTCCTACGAGCAGTACTTC. J is TRBJ2-7 and V is TRBV19; the match to TRBD2 covers 15 bases. The CDR3 covers 15 residues. V was pared by 9 bases and J by 1 base, with 4 bases of the junction left unmatched. Germline CDR1 LNHDA, CDR2 SQIVND (reference sequence).

The chain joins TRBV7-2 to TRBJ1-1; D gene unclear. Germline values: CDR1 SGHTA, CDR2 FQGNSA. Trimming pared 1 base from V and 0 bases from J, leaving 6 bases between. This CDR3 has 14 amino acids. The CDR3 DNA reads as TGTGCCAGCAGCTTAGAACTCCTGAACACTGAAGCTTTCTTT. Encoded protein: CASSLELLNTEAFF.

The chain employs TRBV5-1 and TRBJ2-1; TRBD1 matches at 8 bases. This CDR3 has 14 residues. Per the germline V gene, CDR1 is SGHRS and CDR2 is YFSETQ. With 4 bases clipped from V and 6 bases from J, the junction kept 6 bases outside the gene matches. The CDR3 loop reads CASSRTQGGNEQFF. The CDR3, as DNA: TGCGCCAGCAGCCGAACACAGGGGGGCAATGAGCAGTTCTTC.

This clone has just a few counts. This chain uses TRBV7-2 with TRBJ1-2; no clear D. This CDR3 is 15 amino acids long. V shed 2 bases and J shed 4 bases, with 14 bases lying between them. CDR1 is SGHTA and CDR2 is FQGNSA in the germline V gene. CDR3 nucleotides: TGTGCCAGCAGCTTATTAAGTTCGGGATTCTATGGCTACACCTTC. Translation: CASSLLSSGFYGYTF.

The chain links TRBV10-3 to TRBJ2-3; D is perhaps TRBD2 (7 bases). The V gene lost 10 bases and the J gene lost 1 base, with 12 bases spanning the gap. Germline V gene sequence: CDR1 ENHRY, CDR2 SYGVKD. The CDR3 has 13 amino acids. The CDR3 sequence: CATGGSGTDTQYF. The CDR3 coding sequence is TGTGCCACGGGGGGCTCCGGCACAGATACGCAGTATTTT.

This sequence joins TRBV19 and TRBJ2-1; weak D call: TRBD2 (6 bases). Germline V gene data show CDR1 as LNHDA and CDR2 as SQIVND (reference sequence). The V end was cut by 1 base, the J end by 1 base, with 14 bases between. The CDR3 runs to 17 residues. The CDR3 loop is CASSIVGGGKSYNEQFF. The CDR3 DNA reads as TGTGCCAGTAGTATAGTCGGTGGCGGGAAGTCCTACAATGAGCAGTTCTTC.

This sequence joins TRBV6-5 and TRBJ2-5; a weak D match, TRBD1 (5 bases). V was pared by 6 bases and J by 4 bases, with 12 bases between. Germline V CDR1 and CDR2: MNHEY, SVGAGI. This CDR3 is built from 13 residues. CDR3 in amino acids: CASSKQELETQYF. The CDR3 bases are TGTGCCAGCAGCAAACAGGAGCTAGAGACCCAGTACTTC.

This clone has only one observation. This chain connects TRBV15 to TRBJ2-1; D is possibly TRBD1 (6 bases). The CDR3 is 16 residues long. Germline V gene sequence: CDR1 LNHNV, CDR2 YYDKDF (reference sequence). V was clipped by 4 bases and J by 5 bases, with 18 bases between them. CDR3 loop: CATSITRDTTHNEQFF. The CDR3, as DNA: TGTGCCACCAGCATAACCCGGGACACGACCCACAATGAGCAGTTCTTC.

The chain uses TRBV13 and TRBJ2-3; D unclear. Germline V gene data show CDR1 as PRHDT and CDR2 as FYEKMQ (reference sequence). V was clipped by 5 bases and J by 2 bases, with 5 bases between them. The CDR3 runs to 12 residues. CDR3 loop: CASSPNTDTQYF. CDR3 bases: TGTGCCAGCAGCCCCAACACAGATACGCAGTATTTT.

The V call is TRBV5-1, the J call TRBJ2-3, with TRBD2 identical over 7 bases. Losses at the gene ends were 5 bases for V and 0 bases for J; bases not matched to a gene: 3. Germline CDR1 and CDR2: SGHRS and YFSETQ. This CDR3 region has 14 residues. The CDR3 DNA reads as TGCGCCAGCAGAATGGGGGGGAGCACAGATACGCAGTATTTT. Its protein product is CASRMGGSTDTQYF.

J is TRBJ2-7 and V is TRBV7-2; TRBD2 matches at 8 bases. The V segment lost 1 base and the J segment 5 bases; nucleotides outside the gene matches: 4. Germline V gene lookup returns CDR1 SGHTA and CDR2 FQGNSA. The CDR3 runs to 14 residues. CDR3 DNA sequence: TGTGCCAGCAGCTTAGAGCGGGGGTCGCACGAGCAGTACTTC. It encodes CASSLERGSHEQYF.

This clone was seen at least ten times. The genes are TRBV7-8 and TRBJ2-6; 8 nucleotides agree with TRBD1. Germline V gene data show CDR1 as SGHVS and CDR2 as FQNEAQ. CDR3 length: 17 residues. V was clipped by 6 bases and J by 0 bases; unmatched bases: 7. CDR3 DNA: TGTGCCAGCAGATCACAGGGGGGCTACTCTGGGGCCAACGTCCTGACTTTC. Its protein is CASRSQGGYSGANVLTF.

Notes on this clone: The sample contains more than one DNA sequence encoding this CDR3. The chain combines TRBV5-1 with TRBJ1-5, with a possible D match to TRBD1 (6 bases). This CDR3 is built from 15 residues. Germline assignment: CDR1 SGHRS and CDR2 YFSETQ. Trimming pared 0 bases from V and 1 base from J, leaving 8 bases between. The CDR3 sequence is CASSLEGGSNQPQHF. The CDR3 region has the DNA TGCGCCAGCAGCTTGGAGGGGGGGAGCAATCAGCCCCAGCATTTT.

Written as DNA, the CDR3 is TGTGCCAGCAGCTTCGACAGGGGGCATGGCAATGAGCAGTTCTTC. Its translation: CASSFDRGHGNEQFF. This chain links TRBV7-9 with TRBJ2-1; 10 bases agree with TRBD1. This CDR3 is 15 amino acids long. V gave up 3 bases and J gave up 6 bases; unmatched junction bases: 5. Germline assignment: CDR1 SEHNR and CDR2 FQNEAQ (reference sequence).

The rearrangement joins TRBV27 to TRBJ2-1; D is perhaps TRBD1 (5 bases). From germline, CDR1 is MNHEY and CDR2 SMNVEV (reference sequence). The CDR3 extends over 13 amino acids. V lost 2 bases to trimming and J lost 4 bases, with 6 bases between them. The DNA for the CDR3 is TGTGCCAGCAGTTTAACAGGTTACAATGAGCAGTTCTTC. Protein: CASSLTGYNEQFF.

There are a few counts of this clone. The CDR3 reads CASSSLYGISTDTQYF. The CDR3 DNA reads TGTGCCAGTAGTTCGCTATACGGGATCAGCACAGATACGCAGTATTTT. This rearrangement joins TRBV19 to TRBJ2-3; D is perhaps TRBD2 (5 bases). The CDR3 is made up of 16 amino acids. The V gene lost 5 bases and the J gene lost 0 bases, with 15 bases spanning the gap. Germline lookup yields CDR1 LNHDA and CDR2 SQIVND (reference sequence).

This clone was counted once. J is TRBJ2-2 and V is TRBV10-1; tentatively, D is TRBD2 (6 bases). This CDR3 region has 16 residues. Deletions cut 0 bases from V and 5 bases from J, with 13 bases between. Germline V gene lookup returns CDR1 WNHNN and CDR2 SYGVQD (reference sequence). CDR3 loop: CASSESLRGGTGELFF. As DNA, the CDR3 is TGCGCCAGCAGTGAGTCGTTGAGGGGAGGAACCGGGGAGCTGTTTTTT.

This rearrangement joins TRBV14 to TRBJ1-6; no definite D call. The V end was cut by 2 bases, the J end by 7 bases, with 9 bases between. Germline values: CDR1 SGHDN, CDR2 FVKESK. The CDR3 spans 14 residues. The CDR3 DNA sequence: TGTGCCAGCAGCCAAACAAACAGAAATTCACCCCTCCACTTT. Amino acids: CASSQTNRNSPLHF.

This chain joins TRBV14 and TRBJ1-1; the D gene is possibly TRBD1 (6 bases). This CDR3 spans 14 amino acids. Germline V gives CDR1 SGHDN, CDR2 FVKESK. With 4 bases removed from V and 4 bases from J, the gap between germline ends came to 13 bases. This chain's CDR3 is CASSRQGLGTEAFF. In DNA, the CDR3 is TGTGCCAGCAGCCGGCAGGGGCTCGGCACTGAAGCTTTCTTT.

The chain employs TRBV9 and TRBJ2-1; 11 bases are a match to TRBD2. CDR3 length equals 17 residues. Germline V gene sequence: CDR1 SGDLS, CDR2 YYNGEE. Germline trimming cut 4 bases from V and 10 bases from J; bases unmatched to any gene: 16. CDR3 in amino acids: CASSSKLAGGPLREQFF. The CDR3 DNA reads as TGTGCCAGCAGCAGCAAGCTAGCGGGGGGTCCCTTAAGGGAGCAGTTCTTC.

The chain uses TRBV28 and TRBJ2-7; 8 bases align to TRBD1. The CDR3 spans 13 residues. The J segment lost 1 base and the V segment lost 8 bases, leaving 4 bases of the junction unmatched. Germline V CDR1 and CDR2: MDHEN, SYDVKM. CDR3 sequence reads: CASLRGPSYEQYF. CDR3 nucleotides: TGTGCCAGCCTCAGGGGGCCATCCTACGAGCAGTACTTC. The whole variable domain, filled in from reference TRBV28 and TRBJ2-7, reads DVKVTQSSRYLVKRTGEKVFLECVQDMDHENMFWYRQDPGLGLRLIYFSYDVKMKEKGDIPEGYSVSREKKERFSLILESASTNQTSMYLCASLRGPSYEQYFGPGTRLTVT.

The genes are TRBV30 and TRBJ1-2, with unresolved D. The germline CDR1 and CDR2 sequences are GTSNPN and SVGIG (reference sequence). The length of the CDR3 is 13 residues. V lost 1 base to trimming and J lost 8 bases, with 14 bases between them. The CDR3 is CAWSGTLYMGYTF. In DNA, the CDR3 is TGTGCCTGGAGTGGAACCCTGTACATGGGCTACACCTTC.

This clone was found once. V is TRBV15 and J is TRBJ1-2; D possibly corresponds to TRBD1 (6 bases). The CDR3 contains 15 residues. V was trimmed by 5 bases and J by 5 bases, leaving 18 bases between them. The germline V gene encodes CDR1 LNHNV and CDR2 YYDKDF (reference sequence). The CDR3 DNA follows: TGTGCCACCAGCGCATTGACCGGGGGCCCTTATGGCTACACCTTC. Its translation: CATSALTGGPYGYTF.

The chain employs TRBV7-6 and TRBJ2-4; D is possibly TRBD1 or TRBD2 (6 bases each). Germline loops: CDR1 SGHVS, CDR2 FNYEAQ. V was clipped by 0 bases and J by 7 bases, with 16 bases between them. The CDR3 consists of 16 residues. This chain's CDR3 is CASSLAESGARNIQYF. The CDR3 nucleotides are TGTGCCAGCAGCTTAGCGGAGTCGGGGGCGAGGAACATTCAGTACTTC.